This T cell receptor beta chain originates from a study of T cells after somatic rescue of genetic block. Data came from immunoSEQ multiplex PCR; TCRdb stores just in-frame clones and leaves some out. The sample carries about 67,000 clones, about 91% recorded once. The CDR3 sequence is 17 residues long. Between the trimmed V and J ends, which lost 2 bases and 2 bases, there was a span of 19 bases. CDR1 and CDR2 from the germline V gene are MRHNA and SNTAGT. The receptor comes from a man aged 35 to 55. The genes are TRBV6-4 and TRBJ2-7; the D is unclear. The material sequenced was peripheral blood mononuclear cells (PBMCs). The DNA of the CDR3 is TGTGCCAGCAGTGACCCACGACCGACCTGCAGGCCCTACGAGCAGTACTTC. Translating it yields CASSDPRPTCRPYEQYF.